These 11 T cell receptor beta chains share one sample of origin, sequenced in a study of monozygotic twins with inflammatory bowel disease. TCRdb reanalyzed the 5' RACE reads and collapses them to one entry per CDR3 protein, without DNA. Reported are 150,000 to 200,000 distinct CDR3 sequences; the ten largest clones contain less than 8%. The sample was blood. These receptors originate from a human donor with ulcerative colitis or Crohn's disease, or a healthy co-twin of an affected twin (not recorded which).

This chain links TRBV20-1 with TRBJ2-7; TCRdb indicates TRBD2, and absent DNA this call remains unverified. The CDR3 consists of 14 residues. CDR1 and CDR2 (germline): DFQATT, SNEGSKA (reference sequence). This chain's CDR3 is CSARQGSLPYEQYF.

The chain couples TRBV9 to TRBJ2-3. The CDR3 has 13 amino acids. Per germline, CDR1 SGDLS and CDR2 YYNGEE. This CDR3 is CAGSVDSPDTQYF.

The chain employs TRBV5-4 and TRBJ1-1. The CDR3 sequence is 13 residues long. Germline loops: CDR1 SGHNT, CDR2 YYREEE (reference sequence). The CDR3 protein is CASSLARQGEAFF.

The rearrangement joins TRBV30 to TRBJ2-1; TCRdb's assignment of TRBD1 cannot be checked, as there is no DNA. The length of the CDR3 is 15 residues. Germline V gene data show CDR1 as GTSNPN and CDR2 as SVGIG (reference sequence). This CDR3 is CAWTPDPGAYNEQFF.

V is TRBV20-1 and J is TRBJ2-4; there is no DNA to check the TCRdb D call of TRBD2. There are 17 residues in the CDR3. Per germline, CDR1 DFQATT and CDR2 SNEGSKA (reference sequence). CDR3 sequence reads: CSAGTSGGPLAKNIQYF.

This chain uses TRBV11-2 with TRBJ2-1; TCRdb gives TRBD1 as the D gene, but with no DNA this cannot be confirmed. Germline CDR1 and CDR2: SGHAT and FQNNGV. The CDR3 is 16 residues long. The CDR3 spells CASSLVRSSPPNEQFF.

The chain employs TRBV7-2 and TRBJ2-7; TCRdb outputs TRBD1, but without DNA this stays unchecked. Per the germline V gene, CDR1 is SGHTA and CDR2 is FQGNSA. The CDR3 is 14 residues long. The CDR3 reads CASSLGGTPYEQYF.

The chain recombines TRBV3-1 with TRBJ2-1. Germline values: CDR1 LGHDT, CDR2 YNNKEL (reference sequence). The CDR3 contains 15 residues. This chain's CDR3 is CASSQLRGTYNEQFF.

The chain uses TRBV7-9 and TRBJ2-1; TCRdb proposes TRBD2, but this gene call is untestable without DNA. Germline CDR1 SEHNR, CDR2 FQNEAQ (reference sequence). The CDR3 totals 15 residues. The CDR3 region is CASSPRLAGRGEQFF.

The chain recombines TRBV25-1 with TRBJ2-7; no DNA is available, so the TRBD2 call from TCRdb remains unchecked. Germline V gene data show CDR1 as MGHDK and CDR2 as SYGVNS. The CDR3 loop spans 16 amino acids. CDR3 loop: CASTASPGAGGYEQYF.

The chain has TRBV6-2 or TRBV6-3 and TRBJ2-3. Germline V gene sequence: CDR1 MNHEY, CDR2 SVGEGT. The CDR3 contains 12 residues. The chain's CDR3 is CASRLATDTQYF.